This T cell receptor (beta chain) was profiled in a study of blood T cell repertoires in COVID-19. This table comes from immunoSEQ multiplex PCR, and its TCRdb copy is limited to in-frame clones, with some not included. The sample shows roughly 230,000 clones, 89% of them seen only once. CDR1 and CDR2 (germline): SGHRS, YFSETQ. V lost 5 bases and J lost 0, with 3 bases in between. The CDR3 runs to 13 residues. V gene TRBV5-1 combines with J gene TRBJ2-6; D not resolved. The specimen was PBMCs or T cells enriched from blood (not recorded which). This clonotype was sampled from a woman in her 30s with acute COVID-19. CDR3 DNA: TGCGCCAGCAGGAGCTCTGGGGCCAACGTCCTGACTTTC. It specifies CASRSSGANVLTF.